A selection of T cell receptor beta chains follows, all from one sample in a study of radiotherapy plus CTLA-4 blockade in lung cancer. Here immunoSEQ multiplex PCR was the method, and the copy in TCRdb shows in-frame clones only, minus some. Seen here are about 110,000 clones, over 75% observed once, and the top ten hold 2% to 3%. Sample: peripheral blood, taken from a patient treated with radiotherapy plus ipilimumab. Receptor source: a human donor with non-small cell lung cancer that progressed on radiotherapy plus ipilimumab. Some clones in this sample may be carry-over from other donors' samples. The CDR3 runs from the conserved cysteine through the conserved F or W. A D gene is named only where the DNA matches it firmly. The size of a clone is reported for some rows only, either as once, few or many, or as a class for expanded clones.

D gene	V gene	J gene	clone size	CDR3 protein	CDR3 DNA
-	TRBV9	TRBJ1-2	-	CASSSEVNYGYTF	TGTGCCAGCAGCTCGGAGGTTAACTATGGCTACACCTTC
-	TRBV7-2	TRBJ1-1	-	CASSPPNWGLGTEAFF	TGTGCCAGCAGCCCACCGAATTGGGGGCTCGGCACTGAAGCTTTCTTT
-	TRBV9	TRBJ2-2	-	CASNRGDPNTGELFF	TGTGCCAGCAATCGAGGGGATCCGAACACCGGGGAGCTGTTTTTT
-	TRBV7-2	TRBJ2-1	-	CASSARTRNEQFF	TGTGCCAGCAGCGCCCGGACGCGCAATGAGCAGTTCTTC
-	TRBV5-1	TRBJ1-5	-	CASSSNPGDYQPQHF	TGCGCCAGCTCGTCTAACCCAGGCGATTATCAGCCCCAGCATTTT
-	TRBV18	TRBJ1-3	-	CASSPPVGDFGNTIYF	TGTGCCAGCTCACCACCGGTAGGGGACTTTGGAAACACCATATATTTT
TRBD1	TRBV18	TRBJ1-5	-	CASSPGQGINQPQHF	TGTGCCAGCTCACCGGGACAGGGGATCAATCAGCCCCAGCATTTT
-	TRBV29-1	TRBJ2-5	-	CSVFPGIAPETQYF	TGCAGCGTTTTCCCGGGAATAGCTCCCGAGACCCAGTACTTC
-	TRBV6-1	TRBJ1-2	-	CASSEYLGASEGYGYTF	TGTGCCAGCAGTGAATATCTGGGGGCATCAGAGGGGTATGGCTACACCTTC
TRBD2	TRBV7-2	TRBJ2-1	-	CASSSGEGQEQFF	TGTGCCAGCAGCTCCGGGGAGGGGCAGGAGCAGTTCTTC
-	TRBV29-1	TRBJ1-4	-	CSVVGGATNEKLFF	TGCAGCGTTGTGGGTGGCGCAACTAATGAAAAACTGTTTTTT
-	TRBV6-6	TRBJ1-3	-	CASTYPGQLGNTIYF	TGTGCCAGCACTTATCCGGGACAACTTGGAAACACCATATATTTT
-	TRBV27	TRBJ1-1	-	CASSFDRMSELGVEAFF	TGTGCCAGCAGTTTTGACAGGATGAGCGAATTGGGAGTCGAAGCTTTCTTT
TRBD2	TRBV6-5	TRBJ2-7	-	CASSYSGGHPYEQYF	TGTGCCAGCAGTTACAGCGGGGGGCACCCCTACGAGCAGTACTTC
-	TRBV5-1	TRBJ2-7	-	CASSLVPRDEQYF	TGCGCCAGCAGCTTGGTCCCCAGGGACGAGCAGTACTTC
TRBD2	TRBV7-9	TRBJ2-7	-	CASSFQSGGAYEQYF	TGTGCCAGCAGCTTCCAAAGCGGGGGGGCCTACGAGCAGTACTTC
-	TRBV27	TRBJ2-5	-	CASSPRGPQETQYF	TGTGCCAGCAGCCCCCGCGGCCCTCAAGAGACCCAGTACTTC
-	TRBV7-2	TRBJ1-5	-	CASSLVGGQGSQPQHF	TGTGCCAGCAGCTTAGTTGGGGGGCAGGGCAGTCAGCCCCAGCATTTT
-	TRBV21-1	TRBJ1-4	-	CASSKGGQGRYEKLFF	TGTGCCAGCAGCAAAGGGGGACAGGGGCGGTATGAAAAACTGTTTTTT
-	TRBV9	TRBJ1-6	once	CASSAQTGRNSPLHF	TGTGCCAGCAGCGCCCAAACAGGTAGAAATTCACCCCTCCACTTT
-	TRBV30	TRBJ2-7	-	CAWSQGTFREQYF	TGTGCCTGGAGTCAGGGAACATTTCGCGAGCAGTACTTC
TRBD1	TRBV7-3	TRBJ2-3	-	CASSLRGQGATRDTQYF	TGTGCCAGCAGCTTAAGGGGACAGGGGGCTACGAGAGATACGCAGTATTTT
-	TRBV19	TRBJ2-7	few	CASSIGGGTTYEQYF	TGTGCCAGTAGTATAGGAGGGGGGACAACCTACGAGCAGTACTTC
TRBD1	TRBV5-8	TRBJ1-5	-	CASSLGAGGSQPQHF	TGTGCCAGCAGCTTGGGGGCAGGGGGCAGTCAGCCCCAGCATTTT
TRBD1	TRBV4-1	TRBJ1-2	once	CASSTQTGGNYGYTF	TGCGCCAGCAGCACCCAGACAGGGGGCAACTATGGCTACACCTTC
TRBD1	TRBV7-8	TRBJ2-7	-	CASSFTGTASYEQYF	TGTGCCAGCAGCTTCACCGGGACAGCCTCCTACGAGCAGTACTTC
-	TRBV5-1	TRBJ2-1	-	CASRGGYNEQLF	TGCGCCAGCAGAGGGGGTTACAATGAGCAGCTCTTC
-	TRBV10-3	TRBJ2-1	few	CAISDGQGSNNEQFF	TGTGCCATCAGTGATGGTCAGGGGAGCAACAATGAGCAGTTCTTC
TRBD1	TRBV28	TRBJ1-4	-	CASQTQGAATNEKLFF	TGTGCCAGCCAAACTCAGGGGGCGGCAACTAATGAAAAACTGTTTTTT
-	TRBV29-1	TRBJ1-4	-	CSVVPTTNEKLFF	TGCAGCGTTGTACCGACTACTAATGAAAAACTGTTTTTT
TRBD2	TRBV4-1	TRBJ2-3	-	CASSQDPLAGVTDTQYF	TGCGCCAGCAGCCAAGATCCCCTAGCGGGGGTCACAGATACGCAGTATTTT
-	TRBV29-1	TRBJ2-7	-	CSVERQAEQYF	TGCAGCGTTGAACGGCAGGCTGAGCAGTACTTC